This TCR beta chain derives from a study of control samples from healthy donors and cancer patients. This clone has only one observation. This table comes from immunoSEQ multiplex PCR, and its TCRdb copy is limited to in-frame clones, with some not included. The sample has around 130,000 clones, roughly 94% seen once; the top ten hold 3.6%. J was trimmed by 6 bases and V by 4 bases; bases with no gene match: 5. Looked up from germline, CDR1 is SGHRS and CDR2 is YFSETQ. CDR3 length equals 14 residues. The chain is built from TRBV5-1 and TRBJ1-1; TRBD1 matches 11 bases. This clonotype originated in a man aged 25-45 years in good health. Sequencing input: blood. The CDR3 region is CASSLGQGVSEAFF. Written as DNA, the CDR3 is TGCGCCAGCAGCCTGGGACAGGGGGTATCTGAAGCTTTCTTT. Based on the CDR3 plus reference TRBV5-1 and TRBJ1-1, the full variable domain is KAGVTQTPRYLIKTRGQQVTLSCSPISGHRSVSWYQQTPGQGLQFLFEYFSETQRNKGNFPGRFSGRQFSNSRSEMNVSTLELGDSALYLCASSLGQGVSEAFFGQGTRLTVV.